Listed here is a single T cell receptor beta chain. The target of this receptor is not known. The data originate from a study of T cell responses to AZD1222 COVID-19 vaccine (dated by TCRdb to 2020 to 2023). Some background on the complete study: TCR sequencing covered 233 trial participants: approximately 200 given two doses of AZD1222 and approximately 26 given two doses of MenACWY control vaccine. Trial participants were enrolled into age subgroups of 18-55, 56-69 and 70-plus years, which contained around 150, 29 and 61 TCR-sequenced participants, respectively.

Here is what the overall study found, with its caveats: In the small 56-69-year group, the increase in depth fell short of significance, most likely because of low power. A significant rise in spike-specific TCR breadth and depth was observed after two AZD1222 doses relative to day 0 and relative to MenACWY recipients. Only a handful of AZD1222 recipients were SARS-CoV-2 seropositive at baseline, limiting conclusions about previously exposed vaccinees. Participants were mostly white British and included more females than males, and it was suggested by the authors that clonal diversity may have been underestimated. Because no day 14 peak-response samples were available, the repertoires could be characterized only after the peak T cell response. Epitopes outside the regions mutated in the B.1.351 and B.1.1.7 variants were reportedly recognized by nearly half of the unique spike-specific TCRs. The whole spike protein was spanned by vaccine-associated CD4 TCRs, and dominant responses were seen in regions 160-218 and 743-854.

Reading from cysteine to phenylalanine, the CDR3 counts 13 amino acids. The read is trimmed to its CDR3 DNA, 39 bases read in frame from base 1. Relative to germline, V is 0 bases shorter and J is 1 base shorter, with 3 bases between their ends. Via the germline V gene (reference sequence), CDR1 is LNHDA and CDR2 SQIVND. The CDR3 regions of human TCRbeta chains were analyzed by immunosequencing. Per the authors' processing: Repertoire TCRs were matched against a reference library of SARS-CoV-2-specific TCRs generated with the MIRA antigen-specificity platform. Breadth was defined as the fraction of unique TCRs that were SARS-CoV-2-associated, and depth was defined as the fraction of total T cells that were SARS-CoV-2-associated. Each spike-specific TCR was assigned to its reactive spike region and to a CD4 or CD8 class using the MIRA data. Log10-transformed breadth and depth values were compared by one-way ANOVA with Sidak's multiple comparisons tests. Entries here come from immuneACCESS through TCRdb and include only in-frame sequences with V and J called. Some clones fail to appear in such tables; in the studies checked, an unresolved V gene covers under half of the shortfall, and the cause of the remainder is unknown. D and trimming were read from the DNA, whereas the V and J calls and clone size are those reported in that table. The table of this sample itemizes about 140,000 clones. The ten largest clonotypes hold under 2.5% of the sample.

Sample time point, as interpreted from the label and publication: baseline before first vaccination. Vaccinee samples came from UK trials COV001 and COV002, including a single-blind randomized controlled phase 2/3 trial of AZD1222 (ChAdOx1 nCoV-19) in healthy adults. For TCRbeta chain sequencing, PBMC samples were collected from trial participants at day 0 and at day 28 after the second dose. The specimen sequenced was peripheral blood. In this chain, TRBV19 is recombined with TRBJ1-1; the D gene lacks a confident call. This clonotype was sampled from an adult in good health. Here the CDR3 is given as CASSIEGNTEAFF. The nucleotide sequence reads as follows: TGTGCCAGTAGTATAGAAGGGAACACTGAAGCTTTCTTT.